The 25 T cell receptor beta chains reported below all come from one sample, sequenced in a study of T cell responses to AZD1222 COVID-19 vaccine. Sequencing was performed with immunoSEQ multiplex PCR; in TCRdb, only in-frame clones are kept and a portion is missing. The sample lists about 160,000 clones, 88% occurring once. The sample was peripheral blood, taken on day 0 of AZD1222 vaccination. The receptor set was obtained from an adult in good health.

The genes are TRBV7-2 and TRBJ1-1; possible D gene TRBD1, 5 bases. CDR3 length equals 15 residues. The V gene lost 0 bases and the J gene lost 4 bases, with 12 bases spanning the gap. Per the germline V gene, CDR1 is SGHTA and CDR2 is FQGNSA. The CDR3 is CASSLAGLGGTEAFF. The CDR3 DNA follows: TGTGCCAGCAGCTTAGCGGGATTGGGGGGCACTGAAGCTTTCTTT.

CDR3 in DNA: TGTGCCAGCAGTCCCGGGACAGATTTCGGCTACACCTTC. This codes for CASSPGTDFGYTF. This rearrangement joins TRBV27 to TRBJ1-2; TRBD1 aligns across 7 bases. CDR1 is MNHEY, CDR2 SMNVEV, per germline (reference sequence). The CDR3 is 13 amino acids. J gave up 8 bases and V 5 bases, and 8 bases lay outside the gene matches.

The V gene is TRBV27, the J gene TRBJ1-2; D perhaps matches TRBD1 (6 bases). The V gene lost 2 bases and the J gene lost 8 bases, with 12 bases spanning the gap. This CDR3 contains 13 residues. Germline CDR1 MNHEY, CDR2 SMNVEV (reference sequence). DNA of the CDR3: TGTGCCAGCAGTTTACGCCCGGACAGAGGCTACACCTTC. Protein: CASSLRPDRGYTF.

Many counts were recorded for this clone. The junction departs from the called germline gene at one end, perhaps through a read error. This CDR3 is CASTRGSDNEQFF. Written as DNA, the CDR3 is TGTGCCAGCACCAGGGGCTCCGACAATGAGCAGTTCTTC. The chain links TRBV6-5 to TRBJ2-1; D possibly corresponds to TRBD1 (6 bases). The germline V gene has CDR1 MNHEY and CDR2 SVGAGI. This CDR3 contains 13 residues.

The chain has TRBV25-1 and TRBJ1-5; D is uncertain. Trimming removed 4 bases at V and 0 bases at J, with 7 bases between. The CDR3 is made up of 14 amino acids. Germline V gene sequence: CDR1 MGHDK, CDR2 SYGVNS. CDR3 nucleotide sequence: TGTGCCAGCAGTGGAGCGCCTAGCAATCAGCCCCAGCATTTT. This sequence encodes CASSGAPSNQPQHF.

About this clone: The junction and the germline gene differ at one end; a read error may be behind it. This chain connects TRBV30 to TRBJ2-7; TRBD1 aligns across 9 bases. The CDR3 has 13 amino acids. Per germline, CDR1 GTSNPN and CDR2 SVGIG (reference sequence). CDR3 coding DNA: TGTGCCTGGAGTGTAGGTGGGACAGGGTTTTGGAACTTC. Its protein is CAWSVGGTGFWNF.

This rearrangement joins TRBV5-1 to TRBJ1-2; 12 bases agree with TRBD1. The V gene end was trimmed by 4 bases and the J gene end by 4 bases; junction bases not matched to a gene: 5. Germline CDR1 SGHRS, CDR2 YFSETQ. CDR3 length: 15 residues. CDR3 region: CASSTGTGGGYGYTF. The CDR3 region has the DNA TGCGCCAGCAGCACCGGGACAGGGGGCGGCTATGGCTACACCTTC.

V gene TRBV2 combines with J gene TRBJ1-2; D uncertain. This CDR3 is 13 amino acids long. Deletions cut 7 bases from V and 4 bases from J, with 13 bases between. Looked up from germline, CDR1 is SNHLY and CDR2 is FYNNEI. CDR3 amino acids: CASTEEILYGYTF. The CDR3 DNA reads as TGTGCCAGCACCGAGGAGATTCTCTATGGCTACACCTTC.

The chain combines TRBV6-5 with TRBJ1-2; D gene uncertain. Per germline, CDR1 MNHEY and CDR2 SVGAGI. Trimming left V 6 bases short and J 8 bases short, with 13 bases between. This CDR3 has 12 amino acids. CDR3 sequence reads: CASRLPGSGYTF. The CDR3 coding sequence is TGTGCCAGCAGGTTACCAGGATCAGGCTACACCTTC.

The J gene is TRBJ1-2, the V gene TRBV7-2; D unclear. The V end was cut by 1 base, the J end by 4 bases, with 10 bases between. The CDR3 length is 14 residues. Germline CDR1 is SGHTA and CDR2 is FQGNSA. The CDR3 region is CASSLGELGYGYTF. The CDR3 region has the DNA TGTGCCAGCAGCTTAGGGGAATTGGGCTATGGCTACACCTTC.

The chain employs TRBV30 and TRBJ1-2; D is ambiguous. From germline, CDR1 is GTSNPN and CDR2 SVGIG (reference sequence). V lost 1 base to trimming and J lost 1 base, with 4 bases between them. The CDR3 is made up of 12 amino acids. DNA for the CDR3: TGTGCCTGGAGTGAGCATAACTATGGCTACACCTTC. The encoded protein is CAWSEHNYGYTF.

This CDR3 reads CASSLVTGGYGYTF. CDR3 in DNA: TGTGCCAGCAGCTTAGTGACCGGAGGTTATGGCTACACCTTC. The J gene is TRBJ1-2, the V gene TRBV11-2; D is uncertain. The V gene's germline CDR1 is SGHAT and CDR2 FQNNGV. Trimming cost V 1 base and J 5 bases, with 11 bases left between them. The CDR3 sequence is 14 residues long.

This rearrangement joins TRBV19 to TRBJ1-5; D possibly corresponds to TRBD1 (6 bases). Trimming cost V 5 bases and J 0 bases, with 17 bases left between them. The CDR3 consists of 17 residues. Germline lookup yields CDR1 LNHDA and CDR2 SQIVND (reference sequence). The chain's CDR3 is CASSPGQGNYSNQPQHF. The DNA for the CDR3 is TGTGCCAGTAGTCCGGGACAAGGAAATTATAGCAATCAGCCCCAGCATTTT.

This chain uses TRBV7-6 with TRBJ1-3; 8 nucleotides align to TRBD1. The junction had 6 bases not matched to a gene; V was cut back by 5 bases and J by 0 bases. This CDR3 region has 16 residues. CDR1 SGHVS and CDR2 FNYEAQ come from the germline V gene. CDR3 sequence reads: CASSPRTGSSGNTIYF. In DNA form, the CDR3 reads TGTGCCAGCAGCCCACGGACAGGGTCCTCTGGAAACACCATATATTTT.

The chain links TRBV4-1 to TRBJ2-7; 8 bases line up with TRBD2. The CDR3 runs to 14 residues. V dropped 5 bases and J dropped 3; count of bases not matched to a gene: 6. Per the germline V gene, CDR1 is MGHRA and CDR2 is YSYEKL. The CDR3 coding sequence is TGCGCCAGCAGCTACGGGGGGGTTGGCTACGAGCAGTACTTC. It specifies CASSYGGVGYEQYF.

The genes are TRBV7-6 and TRBJ1-3; no clear D. The CDR3 is 14 amino acids. The ends were cut back, 2 bases at V and 2 bases at J, with 7 bases in the middle. Germline assignment: CDR1 SGHVS and CDR2 FNYEAQ. The CDR3 loop reads CASSLYHTGNTIYF. The CDR3 region has the DNA TGTGCCAGCAGCTTATACCACACTGGAAACACCATATATTTT.

This clone was observed a handful of times. J is TRBJ2-5 and V is TRBV7-6; 7 nucleotides line up with TRBD2. Per germline, CDR1 SGHVS and CDR2 FNYEAQ. The CDR3 is made up of 16 amino acids. V shed 0 bases, J shed 5 bases, and the junction held 9 bases outside the gene matches. The DNA of the CDR3 is TGTGCCAGCAGCTTAGCTCTCGGGGGGTCCGATGAGACCCAGTACTTC. This gives the protein CASSLALGGSDETQYF.

The rearrangement uses TRBV9 and TRBJ1-3; 7 bases fit TRBD1. This CDR3 spans 15 amino acids. CDR1 and CDR2 (germline): SGDLS, YYNGEE. The ends lost 4 bases at V and 2 bases at J; junction bases unmatched: 6. The CDR3 region is CASSQGGTAGNTIYF. CDR3 DNA: TGTGCCAGCAGCCAGGGGGGGACGGCTGGAAACACCATATATTTT.

The chain joins TRBV29-1 to TRBJ2-7; D gene uncertain. The germline CDR1 and CDR2 sequences are SQVTM and ANQGSEA. The ends were cut back, 6 bases at V and 0 bases at J, with 21 bases in the middle. The CDR3 sequence is 16 residues long. This CDR3 reads CSVQISGSWGSYEQYF. In DNA form, the CDR3 reads TGCAGCGTCCAGATTTCAGGCTCCTGGGGCTCCTACGAGCAGTACTTC.

This rearrangement joins TRBV27 to TRBJ2-1; the match to TRBD1 covers 7 bases. The CDR3 totals 15 residues. Unmatched junction bases numbered 6, after V lost 5 bases and J lost 2 bases. From germline, CDR1 is MNHEY and CDR2 SMNVEV (reference sequence). CDR3 loop: CASSATGQPYNEQFF. The CDR3 bases are TGTGCCAGCAGTGCGACGGGACAGCCCTACAATGAGCAGTTCTTC.

CDR3 region: CASSRDRGRGAAFF. As DNA, the CDR3 is TGTGCCAGCAGTAGGGACAGGGGGCGTGGAGCCGCTTTCTTT. The chain combines TRBV28 with TRBJ1-1; TRBD1 agrees at 12 bases. Trimming removed 5 bases from V and 11 bases from J; junction bases left unmatched: 9. The length of the CDR3 is 14 residues. The germline V gene has CDR1 MDHEN and CDR2 SYDVKM.

This chain uses TRBV19 with TRBJ1-1; no firm D call. V was pared by 5 bases and J by 8 bases, with 15 bases between. Germline CDR1 LNHDA, CDR2 SQIVND (reference sequence). This CDR3 region has 13 residues. CDR3 protein: CASSSLPEREAFF. In DNA form, the CDR3 reads TGTGCCAGTAGTTCATTGCCAGAGCGGGAAGCTTTCTTT.

This clone appeared a single time. This chain uses TRBV30 with TRBJ2-1, with 11 bases fitting TRBD2. Germline V gives CDR1 GTSNPN, CDR2 SVGIG (reference sequence). Germline trimming cut 4 bases from V and 8 bases from J; bases unmatched to any gene: 7. The CDR3 totals 14 residues. CDR3 in DNA: TGTGCCTGGACTATAGCGGGAGGGGCGCATGAGCAGTTCTTC. Amino acid sequence: CAWTIAGGAHEQFF.

This clone was detected once. The rearrangement joins TRBV7-3 to TRBJ2-7; no definite D call. The CDR3 has 13 amino acids. CDR1 and CDR2 (germline): SGHTA, FQGTGA. V lost 5 bases and J lost 3, with 11 bases in between. Written as DNA, the CDR3 is TGTGCCAGCAGCGAAAGTCCTGGCTACGAGCAGTACTTC. The encoded protein is CASSESPGYEQYF.

The gene calls are TRBV28 and TRBJ2-3; perhaps TRBD2 as D (6 bases). The ends were cut back, 5 bases at V and 3 bases at J, with 21 bases in the middle. The CDR3 consists of 17 residues. Per the germline V gene, CDR1 is MDHEN and CDR2 is SYDVKM. CDR3 amino acids: CASSRTTTLVETDTQYF. Written as DNA, the CDR3 is TGTGCCAGCAGTCGGACTACCACCTTGGTAGAAACAGATACGCAGTATTTT.